This is a list of T cell receptor beta chains from one sample in a study of cytomegalovirus exposure and HLA in healthy donors. The repertoire was sequenced with immunoSEQ multiplex PCR; TCRdb's copy has only in-frame clones and lacks some. Counted here are 85,000 to 110,000 clones, around 61% occurring once; the ten biggest clones make up roughly 3%. The material sequenced was PBMCs. The receptors originated from a woman in her forties or fifties in good health and CMV-seronegative. Both conserved end residues are part of each CDR3. The D gene is left open where the match is weak. Size is omitted from some rows. Given values are once, few, many or a class for expanded clones.

CDR3 DNA: TGCGCCAGCAGCTTGACCGCCGGGACTAGCGGGAGGAATGAGCAGTTCTTC
CDR3 protein: CASSLTAGTSGRNEQFF
D gene: TRBD2
clone size: .
V gene: TRBV5-1
J gene: TRBJ2-1

CDR3 DNA: TGTGCCAGCAGTGCAGACAGGGTAGAGGGCTACACCTTC
CDR3 protein: CASSADRVEGYTF
D gene: TRBD1
clone size: .
V gene: TRBV6-1
J gene: TRBJ1-2

CDR3 DNA: TGTGCCAGCAGTTACTCGGCCAGGACTTACGAGCAGTACTTC
CDR3 protein: CASSYSARTYEQYF
D gene: .
clone size: few
V gene: TRBV6-6
J gene: TRBJ2-7

CDR3 DNA: TGCGCCAGCAGCTTGTCGCAGACTAATGAAAAACTGTTTTTT
CDR3 protein: CASSLSQTNEKLFF
D gene: .
clone size: .
V gene: TRBV5-1
J gene: TRBJ1-4

CDR3 DNA: TGCAGTACTTACGTGGGGGAGGCCCAGTACTTC
CDR3 protein: CSTYVGEAQYF
D gene: .
clone size: .
V gene: TRBV20-1
J gene: TRBJ2-5

CDR3 DNA: TGTGCCAGCAGCCCAGTGGGACAGGGTTATGGCTACACCTTC
CDR3 protein: CASSPVGQGYGYTF
D gene: TRBD1
clone size: few
V gene: TRBV7-2
J gene: TRBJ1-2

CDR3 DNA: TGTGCCACGGTCCCAAAGACAGGGTATGGCTACACCTTC
CDR3 protein: CATVPKTGYGYTF
D gene: TRBD1
clone size: once
V gene: TRBV5-4
J gene: TRBJ1-2

CDR3 DNA: TGCGCCAGCAGCGACAGGGGAAGTGAGGGCTACACCTTC
CDR3 protein: CASSDRGSEGYTF
D gene: TRBD1
clone size: .
V gene: TRBV5-1
J gene: TRBJ1-2

CDR3 DNA: TGCGCCAGCAGCCCCGGGGGGAGCTCCTACAATGAGCAGTTCTTC
CDR3 protein: CASSPGGSSYNEQFF
D gene: TRBD2
clone size: .
V gene: TRBV4-1
J gene: TRBJ2-1

CDR3 DNA: TGCAGCGTTGAAGAATCCGTCGGGGTCCGCCCCACAAACACTGAAGCTTTCTTT
CDR3 protein: CSVEESVGVRPTNTEAFF
D gene: .
clone size: .
V gene: TRBV29-1
J gene: TRBJ1-1

CDR3 DNA: TGTGCCAGCAGTTTAGCGGGAGCATACGAGCAGTACTTC
CDR3 protein: CASSLAGAYEQYF
D gene: TRBD2
clone size: few
V gene: TRBV6-6
J gene: TRBJ2-7

CDR3 DNA: TGTGCCAGCAGCTTACCCGCCGGGACAGGGGCCACTGAAGCTTTCTTT
CDR3 protein: CASSLPAGTGATEAFF
D gene: TRBD1
clone size: once
V gene: TRBV11-2
J gene: TRBJ1-1

CDR3 DNA: TGTGCCAGTAAGAATGTTCTGGGCCTCGGTCACTCTGGAAACACCATATATTTT
CDR3 protein: CASKNVLGLGHSGNTIYF
D gene: .
clone size: .
V gene: TRBV19
J gene: TRBJ1-3

CDR3 DNA: TGTGCCAGCAGTTACTCGAGTAAAGAGACCCAGTACTTC
CDR3 protein: CASSYSSKETQYF
D gene: .
clone size: .
V gene: TRBV6-6
J gene: TRBJ2-5

CDR3 DNA: TGTGCCAGCAGCCCGGTCTCCTTTGAGCAGTTCTTC
CDR3 protein: CASSPVSFEQFF
D gene: .
clone size: .
V gene: TRBV11-2
J gene: TRBJ2-1

CDR3 DNA: TGTGCCAGTAGTCCCTCCCCTAGCGGGAACACCGGGGAGCTGTTTTTT
CDR3 protein: CASSPSPSGNTGELFF
D gene: TRBD2
clone size: few
V gene: TRBV19
J gene: TRBJ2-2

CDR3 DNA: TGTGCCAGCAGTGAAAGCGGGGTAAACACCGGGGAGCTGTTTTTT
CDR3 protein: CASSESGVNTGELFF
D gene: TRBD2
clone size: .
V gene: TRBV27
J gene: TRBJ2-2

CDR3 DNA: TGTGCCAGCAGCTTTGGGGGCAGATTAAAAGAGACCCAGTACTTC
CDR3 protein: CASSFGGRLKETQYF
D gene: .
clone size: .
V gene: TRBV5-4
J gene: TRBJ2-5

CDR3 DNA: TGTGCCAGTAGTATTTTATCCGGTGGGAGGAATCAGCCCCAGCATTTT
CDR3 protein: CASSILSGGRNQPQHF
D gene: .
clone size: .
V gene: TRBV19
J gene: TRBJ1-5

CDR3 DNA: TGCGCCAGCAGCCCAGGACAGGGGGGCAATGAAAAACTGTTTTTT
CDR3 protein: CASSPGQGGNEKLFF
D gene: TRBD1
clone size: .
V gene: TRBV5-1
J gene: TRBJ1-4

CDR3 DNA: TGTGCCAGCAGCTCCCCCTTAGGGAAGGTAGGGGGCGGCGGCTACACCTTC
CDR3 protein: CASSSPLGKVGGGGYTF
D gene: TRBD1
clone size: .
V gene: TRBV5-4
J gene: TRBJ1-2

CDR3 DNA: TGTGCCAGTAGTGACGAAGGACAGGGCGGCGAGCAGTACTTC
CDR3 protein: CASSDEGQGGEQYF
D gene: TRBD1
clone size: few
V gene: TRBV19
J gene: TRBJ2-7

CDR3 DNA: TGTGCCAGCAGTTACTCGACAGCCGAGGCCTACGAGCAGTACTTC
CDR3 protein: CASSYSTAEAYEQYF
D gene: .
clone size: once
V gene: TRBV6-5
J gene: TRBJ2-7